This T cell receptor beta chain was profiled in a study of cytomegalovirus exposure and HLA in healthy donors. PCR primers comprised 60 Vbeta and 13 Jbeta primers. Generated by immunoSEQ multiplex PCR, the TCRdb table keeps only in-frame clones and is missing some. The table shows over 110,000 clones, with over 65% occurring only once. Looked up from germline, CDR1 is SQVTM and CDR2 is ANQGSEA. Trimming took 1 base from V and 1 from J, leaving 15 bases between them. The CDR3 is 16 amino acids. The TCR originated in a male donor in good health and CMV-seronegative. The sample taken for sequencing was PBMCs. The chain links TRBV29-1 to TRBJ2-3; a possible D gene is TRBD2 (6 bases). CDR3: CSVEGSAGLGTDTQYF. The CDR3 DNA reads TGCAGCGTTGAAGGGTCCGCGGGACTGGGCACAGATACGCAGTATTTT.